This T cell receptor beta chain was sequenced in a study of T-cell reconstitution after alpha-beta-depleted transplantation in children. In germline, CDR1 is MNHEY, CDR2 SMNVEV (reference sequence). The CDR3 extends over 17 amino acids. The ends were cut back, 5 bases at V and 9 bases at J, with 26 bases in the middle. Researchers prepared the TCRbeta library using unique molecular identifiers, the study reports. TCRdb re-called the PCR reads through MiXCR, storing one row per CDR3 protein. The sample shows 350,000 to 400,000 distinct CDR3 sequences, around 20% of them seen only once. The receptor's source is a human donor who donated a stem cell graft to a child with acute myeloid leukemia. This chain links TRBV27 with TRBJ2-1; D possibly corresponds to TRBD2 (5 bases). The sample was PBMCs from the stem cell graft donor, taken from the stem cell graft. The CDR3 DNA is TGTGCCAGCAGTGCCTCTCCCATACGAACTAGTCGGGGTGAGCAGTTCTTC. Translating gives CASSASPIRTSRGEQFF.